The 3 T cell receptor beta chains reported below all come from one sample, sequenced in a study of CD8+CD57+ T cells in acquired aplastic anemia. Sequenced patients had shown CD8+CD57+ cell expansion by flow cytometry. Genomic DNA provided the template from which TCR beta VDJ and CDR3 profiles were obtained. A single record per CDR3 protein comes from TCRdb applying MiXCR to the reads. The table has some 160,000 distinct CDR3 sequences, around half seen once; the top ten hold about 2.6%. The sequenced sample consisted of sorted CD4+, CD8+, or CD8+CD57+ T cells (not recorded which) from PBMCs. The receptors originated from a human donor with aplastic anemia.

The J gene is TRBJ2-7, the V gene TRBV19, with D perhaps TRBD1 (5 bases). The CDR3 is 15 amino acids. Germline V CDR1 and CDR2: LNHDA, SQIVND (reference sequence). With 5 bases removed from V and 0 bases from J, the gap between germline ends came to 14 bases. CDR3 nucleotides: TGTGCCAGTAGTGGGGCTGGACGGCTCTCCTACGAGCAGTACTTC. Protein product: CASSGAGRLSYEQYF.

This clonotype was seen only a few times. As DNA, the CDR3 is TGTGCCACCAGTGAGTGGGGTCAGGATACGCAGTATTTT. It encodes CATSEWGQDTQYF. The chain is built from TRBV24-1 and TRBJ2-3, with D unclear. The V end was cut by 4 bases, the J end by 6 bases, with 10 bases between. The CDR3 loop spans 13 amino acids. CDR1 KGHDR and CDR2 SFDVKD come from the germline V gene.

CDR3 DNA sequence: TGTGCCAGCAGGGGACTAGGAGATACGCAGTATTTT. Amino acid sequence: CASRGLGDTQYF. The chain recombines TRBV11-3 with TRBJ2-3, with 8 bases fitting TRBD2. This CDR3 has 12 amino acids. Germline CDR1 SGHNT, CDR2 YENEEA. V gave up 6 bases and J gave up 5 bases; unmatched junction bases: 1.